Detailed here is one T cell receptor beta chain. The sample holds a few counts of this clone. Its antigen is still unknown. No base quality values were provided; no much bigger clone lies one nucleotide off. The data stem from a study of CD8+ T cells in alopecia areata (dated by TCRdb to the late 2010s). For context, the study as a whole: The treated patients took part in an open-label pilot trial in which moderate-to-severe alopecia areata was treated with oral tofacitinib at 5 to 10 mg twice daily. In both human patients and the C3H/HeJ mouse model, the study applied high-throughput TCRbeta sequencing to look at T cell clonal expansion in alopecia areata. Biopsies were taken from tofacitinib-treated patients at baseline and again at 4 and 24 weeks into treatment, and several of those patients also had a later scalp biopsy. Patients received tofacitinib for 6 to 18 months and were then followed off drug for 6 months to check for delayed response and recurrence. TCRbeta CDR3 regions were amplified by immunoSEQ multiplex PCR using 35 Vbeta forward and 13 Jbeta reverse primers. RNA was obtained with the PAXgene miRNA kit for fixed scalp, the miRNeasy kit for PBMCs, and the RNeasy kit for mouse skin. The SALT score, which quantifies the percentage of affected scalp surface area, was used to measure disease severity in treated patients. Human TCRbeta sequencing covered scalp tissue and sorted CD4+ and CD8+ peripheral blood T cells from patchy and totalis/universalis alopecia areata patients and healthy controls. Scalp clonality was compared among normal scalp (n=4), patchy alopecia areata scalp (n=8), and alopecia totalis/universalis scalp (n=8).

Explained via the paper, the time point label denotes: 20 to 30 weeks on oral tofacitinib. According to the study, the label for this sample's treatment or condition signals: oral pan-JAK inhibitor, 5-10 mg twice daily. Lesional scalp punch biopsies and peripheral blood were obtained from alopecia areata patients. PBMCs were isolated by density centrifugation and stained for CD3, CD4 and CD8, after which CD4+ and CD8+ T cells were sorted on a FACSAria. From the cysteine through the phenylalanine, the CDR3 covers 17 amino acids. Only the CDR3 part of the read is kept: 51 bases, read in frame from the first base. V is trimmed back by 2 bases and J by 0 bases, and the junction contains 4 bases that no gene match accounts for. Taken from the germline V gene, the CDR1 and CDR2 loops are MGHRA and YSYEKL. Library prep was done by the immunoSEQ multiplex PCR assay. RNA was extracted from all samples and reverse transcribed into cDNA as template for TCR sequencing. SuperScript III was used for first-strand cDNA synthesis, primed with a 2:1 mix of oligo-dT and random hexamers. Amplification bias was assessed with a synthetic immune receptor repertoire, and residual bias was removed computationally. In the source study's methods: Raw reads were preprocessed for error removal, and CDR3 was defined according to IMGT conventions as running from the conserved cysteine to phenylalanine. To get clonality, Shannon entropy was normalized by log2 of the number of productive unique TCRs and the result was subtracted from 1. Whether scalp clones were CD4 or CD8 was inferred by matching scalp TCRbeta sequences against CD4 and CD8 repertoires sorted from blood. The source is immuneACCESS, and TCRdb retained only in-frame sequences with V and J called. Part of the clones is not carried over; for the studies checked, unresolved V genes explain less than half of this, and the remainder is unexplained. Clone size and V and J calls were adopted from that table, with D and trimming inferred from the DNA. The sample includes some 200,000 clones, with roughly 50% observed a single time. The ten largest clones take up roughly 12% of the sample.

Study-wide conclusions, independent of this receptor: During tofacitinib treatment, many expanded lesional clones remained in scalp and blood, and this persistence may partly explain relapse after treatment is stopped. The treated cohort was small, with a single nonresponder, so links between baseline CD8+ expansion and response need larger studies. Compared with mice, TCR sequences shared between patients were less clear, possibly partly because of HLA diversity across the patient population. Compared with normal scalp, lesional scalp had higher clonality and more expanded CD8+ clones, particularly in alopecia totalis/universalis, a pattern that suggests antigenic drive. Unlike mouse skin, where gammadelta T cells dominate, normal human skin contains resident alphabeta T cells that get sequenced too, which complicates analysis of the scalp TCR repertoire. With tofacitinib, both scalp clonality and the number of expanded CD8+ clones among the top 100 scalp clones went down significantly.

This chain joins TRBV4-1 to TRBJ1-3; a stretch of 10 junction bases matches TRBD1. This specimen was CD8+ T cells sorted from blood, taken at week 24, from a patient treated with tofacitinib. The clonotype comes from a human donor with alopecia areata. The DNA is TGCGCCAGCAGCCAATCGGGACAGGGGAGCTCTGGAAACACCATATATTTT. Translation gives CASSQSGQGSSGNTIYF.